These 30 T cell receptor beta chains were all obtained from the same sample, sequenced in a study of blood T cell repertoires in COVID-19. TCRdb keeps only in-frame clones here, not all; method: immunoSEQ multiplex PCR. Here the sample spans 200,000 to 250,000 clones, 65% to 90% being singletons. Sequenced: peripheral blood. These receptors were obtained from an elderly man with acute or convalescent COVID-19.

This clone was recorded once. The rearrangement links TRBV28 to TRBJ1-1; a weak D match, TRBD1 (6 bases). There are 13 residues in the CDR3. Trimming took 6 bases from V and 5 from J, leaving 13 bases between them. CDR1 and CDR2 (germline): MDHEN, SYDVKM. CDR3 coding DNA: TGTGCCAGCAGACTACAGGGTTGGACTGAAGCTTTCTTT. Its protein product is CASRLQGWTEAFF. Filled out from reference TRBV28 and TRBJ1-1, the complete variable domain reads DVKVTQSSRYLVKRTGEKVFLECVQDMDHENMFWYRQDPGLGLRLIYFSYDVKMKEKGDIPEGYSVSREKKERFSLILESASTNQTSMYLCASRLQGWTEAFFGQGTRLTVV.

The gene calls are TRBV19 and TRBJ2-1; TRBD2 matches 10 bases. The CDR3 consists of 16 residues. The germline CDR1 and CDR2 sequences are LNHDA and SQIVND (reference sequence). After removal of 3 bases from V and 8 bases from J, the junction contained 10 bases not matched to a gene. CDR3 in amino acids: CASSISASGRSYEQFF. CDR3 in DNA: TGTGCCAGTAGTATTTCGGCTAGCGGGAGATCATATGAGCAGTTCTTC.

The CDR3 loop is CASRPGQNCPYEQYV. The CDR3 region has the DNA TGTGCCAGTAGACCGGGACAGAATTGCCCCTACGAGCAGTACGTC. The rearrangement links TRBV19 to TRBJ2-7; 7 positions match TRBD1. V gave up 6 bases and J gave up 2 bases; unmatched junction bases: 10. The CDR3 extends over 15 amino acids. Germline lookup yields CDR1 LNHDA and CDR2 SQIVND (reference sequence).

This clone is a singleton in its sample. The chain couples TRBV7-9 to TRBJ2-3; no reliable D call. V lost 1 base and J 1 base, leaving 9 bases between the germline ends. Germline V CDR1 and CDR2: SEHNR, FQNEAQ (reference sequence). The CDR3 length is 15 residues. The CDR3 coding sequence is TGTGCCAGCAGCTTAGGTACTGCGGGCACAGATACGCAGTATTTT. Protein: CASSLGTAGTDTQYF.

The rearrangement links TRBV11-1 to TRBJ2-2; no clear D gene. V lost 3 bases, J lost 5 bases, and 7 bases lay in between. Germline V gene data show CDR1 as SGHAT and CDR2 as FQDESV (reference sequence). The CDR3 is 13 amino acids. The CDR3 DNA follows: TGTGCCAGCAGCTTCGTTAGTACCGGGGAGCTGTTTTTT. This encodes CASSFVSTGELFF.

The V call is TRBV19, the J call TRBJ1-6; D is perhaps TRBD1 (6 bases). In germline, CDR1 is LNHDA, CDR2 SQIVND (reference sequence). V shed 5 bases and J shed 5 bases, with 16 bases lying between them. The CDR3 is made up of 16 amino acids. The chain's CDR3 is CASSPNREVHNSPLHF. In DNA form, the CDR3 reads TGTGCCAGTAGTCCGAACAGGGAAGTCCATAATTCACCCCTCCACTTT.

The chain links TRBV6-1 to TRBJ1-2, with D possibly being TRBD1 (6 bases). This CDR3 is built from 16 residues. CDR1 is MNHNS and CDR2 is SASEGT in the germline V gene. Trimming left V 3 bases short and J 4 bases short, with 18 bases between. CDR3 loop: CASSETSTGVFYGYTF. For the CDR3, the DNA is TGTGCCAGCAGTGAGACCTCGACAGGAGTTTTCTATGGCTACACCTTC.

The V gene is TRBV7-3, the J gene TRBJ2-1; 12 positions agree with TRBD2. The V gene end was trimmed by 5 bases and the J gene end by 7 bases; junction bases not matched to a gene: 15. Per germline, CDR1 SGHTA and CDR2 FQGTGA. The CDR3 runs to 18 residues. CDR3 residues: CASSPNRQLAGGRNEQFF. CDR3 coding DNA: TGTGCCAGCAGCCCAAACCGCCAGCTAGCGGGAGGGAGGAATGAGCAGTTCTTC.

The chain uses TRBV5-1 and TRBJ2-7, with a weak D call TRBD2 (7 bases). The V gene's germline CDR1 is SGHRS and CDR2 YFSETQ. Trimming left V 5 bases short and J 4 bases short, with 13 bases between. The CDR3 is 13 amino acids. The CDR3 coding sequence is TGCGCCAGCAGTCGAGGGGGGGCTTACGAGCAGTACTTC. It codes for CASSRGGAYEQYF.

The chain links TRBV29-1 to TRBJ2-3; D may be TRBD1 (5 bases). Trimming left V 3 bases short and J 3 bases short, with 10 bases between. The CDR3 has 13 amino acids. Germline V gene data show CDR1 as SQVTM and CDR2 as ANQGSEA. Here the CDR3 DNA reads TGCAGCGTTGAGCTGGGGCCAACAGATACGCAGTATTTT. Amino acids: CSVELGPTDTQYF.

A remark on this clone: This sample includes further DNA sequences coding for the same CDR3. The chain combines TRBV5-1 with TRBJ1-1, with D perhaps TRBD1 (5 bases). Germline CDR1 reads SGHRS; CDR2 reads YFSETQ. CDR3 length equals 13 residues. Trimming cost V 4 bases and J 1 base, with 8 bases left between them. The CDR3 nucleotides are TGCGCCAGCAGCCGGCAGGGGAACACTGAAGCTTTCTTT. It specifies CASSRQGNTEAFF.

The chain carries TRBV19 and TRBJ1-1; 8 bases are a match to TRBD1. Germline V gene data show CDR1 as LNHDA and CDR2 as SQIVND (reference sequence). Trimming at V came to 6 bases and at J to 8 bases, leaving 8 bases not matched to a gene. This CDR3 spans 13 amino acids. The CDR3 here is CASRTPGQGEAFF. DNA for the CDR3: TGTGCCAGTAGGACACCCGGACAGGGCGAAGCTTTCTTT. Filled out from reference TRBV19 and TRBJ1-1, the complete variable domain reads DGGITQSPKYLFRKEGQNVTLSCEQNLNHDAMYWYRQDPGQGLRLIYYSQIVNDFQKGDIAEGYSVSREKKESFPLTVTSAQKNPTAFYLCASRTPGQGEAFFGQGTRLTVV.

The chain recombines TRBV20-1 with TRBJ1-1, with 8 bases matching TRBD1. This CDR3 spans 16 amino acids. Looked up from germline, CDR1 is DFQATT and CDR2 is SNEGSKA (reference sequence). Germline trimming cut 3 bases from V and 5 bases from J; bases unmatched to any gene: 14. This CDR3 is CSASVSNRGSGTEAFF. DNA of the CDR3: TGCAGTGCTAGTGTATCCAACAGGGGGTCGGGGACTGAAGCTTTCTTT.

This chain's CDR3 is CASSLLGQKSNQPQHF. The CDR3 coding sequence is TGTGCCAGCAGCCTACTGGGACAGAAAAGCAATCAGCCCCAGCATTTT. The chain couples TRBV7-2 to TRBJ1-5, with 7 nucleotides matching TRBD1. The CDR3 has 16 amino acids. Germline V gene lookup returns CDR1 SGHTA and CDR2 FQGNSA. V lost 5 bases to trimming and J lost 1 base; unmatched junction nucleotides: 8.

Only a few counts were recorded for this clone. The chain is built from TRBV9 and TRBJ2-7; possibly TRBD2 for D (6 bases). V lost 0 bases and J 2 bases, leaving 15 bases between the germline ends. CDR3 length: 16 amino acids. Germline CDR1 SGDLS, CDR2 YYNGEE. CDR3 DNA: TGTGCCAGCAGCGTAGCTACTGGGGGGTGGCCCTACGAGCAGTACTTC. It specifies CASSVATGGWPYEQYF. The whole variable domain, remainder taken from reference TRBV9 and TRBJ2-7, is DSGVTQTPKHLITATGQRVTLRCSPRSGDLSVYWYQQSLDQGLQFLIQYYNGEERAKGNILERFSAQQFPDLHSELNLSSLELGDSALYFCASSVATGGWPYEQYFGPGTRLTVT.

This sequence joins TRBV9 and TRBJ1-5; no clear D gene. Per the germline V gene, CDR1 is SGDLS and CDR2 is YYNGEE. V was clipped by 0 bases and J by 4 bases, with 5 bases between them. The CDR3 is 13 amino acids. CDR3: CASSVGANQPQHF. In nucleotides, the CDR3 is TGTGCCAGCAGCGTAGGGGCAAATCAGCCCCAGCATTTT. The full variable domain, with the rest looked up from reference TRBV9 and TRBJ1-5, is DSGVTQTPKHLITATGQRVTLRCSPRSGDLSVYWYQQSLDQGLQFLIQYYNGEERAKGNILERFSAQQFPDLHSELNLSSLELGDSALYFCASSVGANQPQHFGDGTRLSIL.

This chain uses TRBV9 with TRBJ1-1, with unresolved D. V was cut by 0 bases and J by 3 bases, with 9 bases left in between. The CDR3 totals 14 residues. CDR1 and CDR2 (germline): SGDLS, YYNGEE. For the CDR3, the DNA is TGTGCCAGCAGCGTAGAACAGTGGGACACTGAAGCTTTCTTT. This translates into CASSVEQWDTEAFF. The full variable domain, with the rest looked up from reference TRBV9 and TRBJ1-1, is DSGVTQTPKHLITATGQRVTLRCSPRSGDLSVYWYQQSLDQGLQFLIQYYNGEERAKGNILERFSAQQFPDLHSELNLSSLELGDSALYFCASSVEQWDTEAFFGQGTRLTVV.

Only one count was recorded for this clone. The V and J genes are TRBV28 and TRBJ1-2; the D is unclear. Trimming shortened V by 8 bases and J by 8 bases, and 12 bases separated the two germline ends. Germline lookup yields CDR1 MDHEN and CDR2 SYDVKM. CDR3 size: 11 residues. CDR3 protein: CASGAQLGYTF. Here the CDR3 DNA reads TGTGCCAGCGGCGCCCAACTAGGCTACACCTTC.

This chain joins TRBV7-3 and TRBJ2-1, with TRBD2 matching over 11 bases. The germline CDR1 and CDR2 sequences are SGHTA and FQGTGA. V shed 5 bases and J 9 bases; nucleotides not matched to a gene: 9. The length of the CDR3 is 15 residues. CDR3 amino acids: CASSTYSGRVGEQFF. The CDR3 nucleotides are TGTGCCAGCAGCACCTATAGCGGGAGGGTTGGTGAGCAGTTCTTC.

This clone has only one observation. CDR3 protein: CASSARITGVREKLFF. The CDR3 region has the DNA TGTGCCAGCAGCGCTAGGATAACAGGGGTCAGAGAAAAACTGTTTTTT. The rearrangement links TRBV3-1 (or the pseudogene TRBV3-2) to TRBJ1-4; 7 bases agree with TRBD1. The CDR3 extends over 16 amino acids. CDR1 is LGHDT, CDR2 YNNKEL, per germline (reference sequence). V dropped 5 bases and J dropped 8; count of bases not matched to a gene: 14.

The chain recombines TRBV7-2 with TRBJ2-1; D not resolved. The germline V gene has CDR1 SGHTA and CDR2 FQGNSA. V shed 1 base and J shed 4 bases, with 8 bases lying between them. This CDR3 contains 14 residues. The CDR3 nucleotides are TGTGCCAGCAGCTTAGGTAGCCCTTACAATGAGCAGTTCTTC. As protein: CASSLGSPYNEQFF.

V usage is TRBV7-8 and J usage is TRBJ2-3; 7 bases are a match to TRBD2. Looked up from germline, CDR1 is SGHVS and CDR2 is FQNEAQ. This CDR3 comprises 16 residues. V was clipped by 3 bases and J by 1 base; unmatched bases: 7. The CDR3 is CASSFRGSAGTDTQYF. Written as DNA, the CDR3 is TGTGCCAGCAGCTTCCGCGGGAGTGCGGGCACAGATACGCAGTATTTT.

The chain joins TRBV5-6 to TRBJ2-7, with 8 positions matching TRBD1. The CDR3 has 15 residues. The junction had 7 bases not matched to a gene; V was cut back by 0 bases and J by 5 bases. Germline CDR1 and CDR2: SGHDT and YYEEEE. CDR3 sequence reads: CASSLADRVVHEQYF. CDR3 in DNA: TGTGCCAGCAGCTTGGCGGACAGGGTTGTCCACGAGCAGTACTTC.

CDR3 in DNA: TGCGCCAGCAGCTTGGGACAAGGCGCAGATACGCAGTATTTT. This codes for CASSLGQGADTQYF. The chain is built from TRBV5-1 and TRBJ2-3; D is undetermined. The V gene lost 0 bases and the J gene lost 4 bases, with 9 bases spanning the gap. The germline gives CDR1 SGHRS, CDR2 YFSETQ. The CDR3 length is 14 residues.

V gene TRBV7-2 combines with J gene TRBJ2-3; D possibly corresponds to TRBD2 (5 bases). V shed 2 bases and J shed 1 base, with 7 bases lying between them. This CDR3 is 14 amino acids long. In germline, CDR1 is SGHTA, CDR2 FQGNSA. The CDR3 DNA sequence: TGTGCCAGCAGCTTATACGGGGGCACAGATACGCAGTATTTT. Amino acid sequence: CASSLYGGTDTQYF.

This chain links TRBV24-1 with TRBJ2-3; 7 bases fit TRBD1. In germline, CDR1 is KGHDR, CDR2 SFDVKD. The CDR3 is 15 amino acids. Trimming took 7 bases from V and 0 from J; bases not matched to a gene: 6. CDR3 DNA: TGTGCCACCAGCCTAACAGGGGCCAGCACAGATACGCAGTATTTT. Its translation is CATSLTGASTDTQYF.

This clone was seen just once. This chain connects TRBV5-4 to TRBJ1-1, with 8 positions matching TRBD1. The CDR3 is 14 residues long. The germline V gene encodes CDR1 SGHNT and CDR2 YYREEE (reference sequence). V dropped 4 bases and J dropped 2; count of bases not matched to a gene: 4. The CDR3 is CASSAQGGNTEAFF. The CDR3 DNA reads TGTGCCAGCAGCGCACAGGGGGGAAACACTGAAGCTTTCTTT.

The chain is built from TRBV6-5 and TRBJ2-2, with 8 positions matching TRBD2. CDR3 length: 15 amino acids. J gave up 4 bases and V 6 bases, and 7 bases lay outside the gene matches. CDR1 and CDR2 from the germline V gene are MNHEY and SVGAGI. CDR3 nucleotide sequence: TGTGCCAGCAGACAGCGGGAGTGGTCCACCGGGGAGCTGTTTTTT. Its protein product is CASRQREWSTGELFF.

CDR3 DNA: TGTGCCTGCAACAGGGAGGGAATCTCCACCATATATTTT. It is translated as CACNREGISTIYF. This rearrangement joins TRBV6-5 to TRBJ1-3; TRBD1 might be the D (6 bases). The CDR3 runs 13 residues. Germline assignment: CDR1 MNHEY and CDR2 SVGAGI. V dropped 11 bases and J dropped 9 bases, with 20 bases sitting between them.

This chain uses TRBV24-1 with TRBJ2-1; TRBD2 matches 11 bases. Germline assignment: CDR1 KGHDR and CDR2 SFDVKD. This CDR3 has 15 amino acids. V lost 4 bases and J lost 9; bases outside the gene matches: 7. The CDR3 DNA follows: TGTGCCACCAGTGAAGCCGGGACTAGCGGAAGTGAGCAGTTCTTC. Its protein product is CATSEAGTSGSEQFF.